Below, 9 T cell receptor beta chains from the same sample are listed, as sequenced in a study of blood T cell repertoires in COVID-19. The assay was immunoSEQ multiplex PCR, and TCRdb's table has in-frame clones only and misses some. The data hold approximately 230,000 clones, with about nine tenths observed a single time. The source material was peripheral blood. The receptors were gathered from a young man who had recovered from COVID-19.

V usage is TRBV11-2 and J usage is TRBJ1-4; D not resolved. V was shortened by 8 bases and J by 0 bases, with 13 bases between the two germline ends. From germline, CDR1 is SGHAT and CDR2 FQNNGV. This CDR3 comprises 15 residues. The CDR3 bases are TGTGCCAGCGGCCTTAGCCGCGCAACTAATGAAAAACTGTTTTTT. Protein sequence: CASGLSRATNEKLFF.

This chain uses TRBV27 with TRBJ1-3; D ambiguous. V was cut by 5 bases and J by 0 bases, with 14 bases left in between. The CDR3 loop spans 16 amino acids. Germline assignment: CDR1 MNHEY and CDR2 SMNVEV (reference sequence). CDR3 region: CASSPTGPFSGNTIYF. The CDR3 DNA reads TGTGCCAGCAGTCCCACTGGGCCCTTCTCTGGAAACACCATATATTTT.

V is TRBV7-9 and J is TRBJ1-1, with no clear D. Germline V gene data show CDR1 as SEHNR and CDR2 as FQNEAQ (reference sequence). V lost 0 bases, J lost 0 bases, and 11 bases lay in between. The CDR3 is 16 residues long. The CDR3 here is CASSLARDTMNTEAFF. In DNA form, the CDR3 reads TGTGCCAGCAGCTTAGCGCGAGACACGATGAACACTGAAGCTTTCTTT.

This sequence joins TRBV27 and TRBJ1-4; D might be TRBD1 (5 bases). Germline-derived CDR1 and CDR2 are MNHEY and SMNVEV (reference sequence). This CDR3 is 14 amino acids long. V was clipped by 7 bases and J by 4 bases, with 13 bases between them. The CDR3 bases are TGTGCCAGCACCCACGGCGGGGGTAATGAAAAACTGTTTTTT. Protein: CASTHGGGNEKLFF. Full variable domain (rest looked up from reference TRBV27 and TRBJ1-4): EAQVTQNPRYLITVTGKKLTVTCSQNMNHEYMSWYRQDPGLGLRQIYYSMNVEVTDKGDVPEGYKVSRKEKRNFPLILESPSPNQTSLYFCASTHGGGNEKLFFGSGTQLSVL.

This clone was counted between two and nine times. This chain's CDR3 is CASSIMSAGGREQFF. In DNA form, the CDR3 reads TGTGCCAGTAGTATTATGTCGGCAGGGGGACGTGAGCAGTTCTTC. The chain links TRBV19 to TRBJ2-1; 7 nucleotides line up with TRBD1. Unmatched junction bases numbered 11, after V lost 3 bases and J lost 9 bases. Germline-derived CDR1 and CDR2 are LNHDA and SQIVND (reference sequence). The CDR3 loop spans 15 amino acids.

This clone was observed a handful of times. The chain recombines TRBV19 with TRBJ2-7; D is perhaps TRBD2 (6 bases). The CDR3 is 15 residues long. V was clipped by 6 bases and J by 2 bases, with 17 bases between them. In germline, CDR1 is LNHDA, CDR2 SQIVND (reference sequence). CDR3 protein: CASRMDAREAYEQYF. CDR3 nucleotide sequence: TGTGCCAGTAGAATGGATGCAAGGGAGGCCTACGAGCAGTACTTC.

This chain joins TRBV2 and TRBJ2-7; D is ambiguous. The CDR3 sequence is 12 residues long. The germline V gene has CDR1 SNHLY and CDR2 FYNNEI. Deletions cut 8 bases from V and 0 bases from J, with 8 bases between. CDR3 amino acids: CASSASSYEQYF. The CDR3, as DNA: TGTGCCAGCTCAGCTAGCTCCTACGAGCAGTACTTC.

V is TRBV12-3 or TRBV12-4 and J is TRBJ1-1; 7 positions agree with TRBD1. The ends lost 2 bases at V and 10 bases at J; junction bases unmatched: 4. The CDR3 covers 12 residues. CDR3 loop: CASSLIGGRAFF. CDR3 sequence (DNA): TGTGCCAGCAGTTTAATAGGGGGCAGAGCTTTCTTT.

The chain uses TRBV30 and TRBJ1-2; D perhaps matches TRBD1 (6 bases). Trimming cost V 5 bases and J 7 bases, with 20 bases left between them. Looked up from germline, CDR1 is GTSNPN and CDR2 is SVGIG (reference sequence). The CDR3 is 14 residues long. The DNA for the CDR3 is TGTGCCTGGGCGGGGACACCTTTCTCTCTTGGCTACACCTTC. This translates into CAWAGTPFSLGYTF.